This T cell receptor (beta chain) was identified during a study of T cell responses to AZD1222 COVID-19 vaccine. General study findings and limits: Vaccine-associated CD4 TCRs ranged over spike, dominating at 160-218 and 743-854. There were mostly white British donors and more females than males, and clonal diversity was possibly underestimated. Two AZD1222 doses significantly raised spike-specific TCR breadth and depth over controls. At study baseline, merely several AZD1222 recipients were seropositive.

Only in-frame clones appear in the TCRdb table, and some are missing; sequencing was by immunoSEQ multiplex PCR. The profile shows approximately 150,000 clones, 92% of them singletons. The ends lost 0 bases at V and 6 bases at J; junction bases unmatched: 5. In germline, CDR1 is SGHNT, CDR2 YYREEE (reference sequence). This CDR3 is built from 15 residues. This clone occurred once. The target antigen is unknown. The source is an adult who received the AZD1222 COVID-19 vaccine. The chain links TRBV5-4 to TRBJ1-4, with TRBD1 identical over 7 bases. The source was peripheral blood, collected 28 days after the second AZD1222 dose. This chain's CDR3 is CASSLAGGTDEKLFF. As DNA, the CDR3 is TGTGCCAGCAGCTTGGCCGGGGGGACAGATGAAAAACTGTTTTTT. The whole variable domain, filled in from reference TRBV5-4 and TRBJ1-4, reads ETGVTQSPTHLIKTRGQQVTLRCSSQSGHNTVSWYQQALGQGPQFIFQYYREEENGRGNFPPRFSGLQFPNYSSELNVNALELDDSALYLCASSLAGGTDEKLFFGSGTQLSVL.